This T cell receptor beta chain was identified during a study of CD8+CD57+ T cells in acquired aplastic anemia. This CDR3 is built from 17 residues. CDR1 is LNHDA, CDR2 SQIVND, per germline (reference sequence). With V trimmed by 4 bases and J by 0 bases, 6 bases remained unmatched. With regard to this clonotype: The antigen remains unidentified.

General study points: Researchers report that fewer than 30 CD8+ CDR3 sequences appeared in both patients and controls. Patients and controls had CD8+ Simpson's diversity values that were not significantly distinct.

An expansion of CD8+CD57+ cells by flow cytometry had been shown in patients chosen for sequencing. All patients had severe acquired aplastic anemia. Genomic DNA constituted the template upon which TCR beta VDJ and CDR3 profiling was performed. TCRdb called the reads again in MiXCR, with one record for every CDR3 protein. Of about 170,000 distinct CDR3 sequences listed, around half are singletons. The receptor was derived from a human donor with aplastic anemia. The chain recombines TRBV19 with TRBJ1-5; 10 nucleotides line up with TRBD1. Input material: sorted CD4+, CD8+, or CD8+CD57+ T cells (not recorded which) from PBMCs. In DNA, the CDR3 is TGTGCCAGTAGTACGCACGGGACAGGGGTTAGCAATCAGCCCCAGCATTTT. Protein sequence: CASSTHGTGVSNQPQHF.